This entry describes one TCR beta chain. Its antigen is not identified. Using immunoSEQ multiplex PCR, the repertoire was profiled, and TCRdb retains in-frame clones only, with some absent. The sample has 210,000 or so clones; about 91% are singletons. This specimen comes from a study of cytomegalovirus exposure and HLA in healthy donors. These donors were members of the approximately 110-subject validation cohort, a group separate from the approximately 700-subject first cohort. Study-wide points: The authors listed 150 to 200 TCR beta chains as cytomegalovirus-associated.

The CDR3 is 15 amino acids. J lost 5 bases, V lost 6 bases, and 8 bases had no gene match. From germline, CDR1 is SQVTM and CDR2 ANQGSEA. The genes are TRBV29-1 and TRBJ2-2; 11 bases align to TRBD2. The source of this sequence is a woman younger than 35 in good health and CMV-seronegative. Sequenced material: PBMCs. The CDR3 spells CSVVAGGPRTGELFF. The CDR3 region has the DNA TGCAGCGTAGTAGCGGGAGGGCCGAGAACCGGGGAGCTGTTTTTT.